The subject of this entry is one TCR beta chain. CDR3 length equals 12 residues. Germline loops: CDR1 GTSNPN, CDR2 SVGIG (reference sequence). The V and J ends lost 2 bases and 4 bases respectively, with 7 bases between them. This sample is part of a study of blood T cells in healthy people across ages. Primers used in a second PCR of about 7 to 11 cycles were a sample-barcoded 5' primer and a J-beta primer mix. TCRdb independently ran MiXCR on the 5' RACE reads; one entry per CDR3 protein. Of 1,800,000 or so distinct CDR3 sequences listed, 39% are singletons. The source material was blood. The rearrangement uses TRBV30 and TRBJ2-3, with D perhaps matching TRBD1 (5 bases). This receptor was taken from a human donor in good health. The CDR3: CAWSRGADTQYF. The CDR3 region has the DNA TGTGCCTGGAGTAGGGGTGCAGATACGCAGTATTTT.